This T cell receptor (beta chain) was identified during a study of spatial heterogeneity in lung cancer. Study-level findings and limits: Tumor mutation counts were tracked by expanded intratumoral alpha and beta TCR counts.

TCRdb re-called the 5' RACE reads with MiXCR, one entry per CDR3 protein. The table has 15,000 to 20,000 distinct CDR3 sequences, around 5% seen once; the top ten hold 10%. The CDR3 has 16 residues. V was pared by 4 bases and J by 7 bases, with 9 bases of the junction left unmatched. Germline CDR1 reads SEHNR; CDR2 reads FQNEAQ (reference sequence). Time point specified: sample taken at primary tumor resection. This clonotype showed up just a few times. The antigen is unknown. The clonotype comes from a female donor with early-stage non-small cell lung cancer. The specimen was lung tumor tissue, collected at surgery. The chain is built from TRBV7-9 and TRBJ2-1; TRBD1 agrees at 11 bases. CDR3 bases: TGTGCCAGCAGCTCCCCAGTGGGACAGGGGGGGAATGAGCAGTTCTTC. This translates into CASSSPVGQGGNEQFF. Complete variable domain (other parts from reference TRBV7-9 and TRBJ2-1): DTGVSQNPRHKITKRGQNVTFRCDPISEHNRLYWYRQTLGQGPEFLTYFQNEAQLEKSRLLSDRFSAERPKGSFSTLEIQRTEQGDSAMYLCASSSPVGQGGNEQFFGPGTRLTVL.